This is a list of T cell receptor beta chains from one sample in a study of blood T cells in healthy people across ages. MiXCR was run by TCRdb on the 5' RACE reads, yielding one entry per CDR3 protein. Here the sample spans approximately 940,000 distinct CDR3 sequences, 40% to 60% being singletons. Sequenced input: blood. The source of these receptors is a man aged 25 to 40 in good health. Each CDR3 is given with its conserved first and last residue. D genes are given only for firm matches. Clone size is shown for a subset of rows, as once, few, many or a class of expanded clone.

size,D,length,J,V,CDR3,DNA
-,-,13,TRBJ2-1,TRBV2,CASSGTVYNEQFF,TGTGCCAGCAGTGGGACAGTTTACAATGAGCAGTTCTTC
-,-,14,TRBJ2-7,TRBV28,CASSLLAETYEQYF,TGTGCCAGCAGTTTATTGGCAGAAACCTACGAGCAGTACTTC
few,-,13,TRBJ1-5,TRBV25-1,CASSGSRDQPQHF,TGTGCCAGCAGTGGCTCGAGGGATCAGCCCCAGCATTTT
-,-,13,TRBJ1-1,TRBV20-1,CSAPTALDTEAFF,TGCAGTGCACCGACAGCTTTGGACACTGAAGCTTTCTTT
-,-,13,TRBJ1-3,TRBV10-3,CATRTASGNTIYF,TGTGCCACCCGGACGGCCTCTGGAAACACCATATATTTT
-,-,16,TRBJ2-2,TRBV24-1,CATRDSGPANTGELFF,TGTGCCACCAGAGATTCAGGGCCTGCGAACACCGGGGAGCTGTTTTTT
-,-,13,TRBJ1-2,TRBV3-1,CASTSGTRYGYTF,TGTGCCAGCACCTCGGGGACCCGGTATGGCTACACCTTC
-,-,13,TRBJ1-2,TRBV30,CARSGGVGYGYTF,TGTGCCCGAAGCGGCGGGGTAGGGTATGGCTACACCTTC
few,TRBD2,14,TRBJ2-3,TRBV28,CASETAGAGDTQYF,TGTGCCAGCGAAACAGCGGGGGCTGGGGATACGCAGTATTTT
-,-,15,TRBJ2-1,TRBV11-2,CASSLEDGTYNEQFF,TGTGCCAGCAGCTTAGAGGACGGGACTTACAATGAGCAGTTCTTC
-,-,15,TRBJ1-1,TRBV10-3,CAISEQAGSGAIAFF,TGTGCCATCAGTGAGCAGGCCGGGTCAGGGGCGATAGCTTTCTTT
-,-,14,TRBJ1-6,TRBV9,CASSARDLGSPLHF,TGTGCCAGCAGCGCCCGGGACTTGGGTTCACCCCTCCACTTT
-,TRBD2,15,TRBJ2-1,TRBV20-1,CSARGLAGANNEQFF,TGCAGTGCTAGAGGACTAGCGGGGGCCAACAATGAGCAGTTCTTC
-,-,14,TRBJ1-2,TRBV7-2,CASSLQQANYGYTF,TGTGCCAGCAGCTTACAGCAAGCTAACTATGGCTACACCTTC
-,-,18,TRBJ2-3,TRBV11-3,CASQPKLTPTTSTDTQYF,TGTGCCAGTCAGCCGAAATTGACCCCTACAACGTCGACAGATACGCAGTATTTT
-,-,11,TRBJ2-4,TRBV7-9,CAISETVAQYF,TGTGCCATCTCGGAAACAGTCGCTCAGTACTTC
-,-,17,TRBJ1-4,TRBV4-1,CASSQDSVGATNEKLFF,TGCGCCAGCAGCCAAGATTCCGTCGGGGCAACTAATGAAAAACTGTTTTTT
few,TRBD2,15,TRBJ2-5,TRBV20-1,CSAGETSRFQETQYF,TGCAGTGCCGGGGAGACTAGCAGATTCCAAGAGACCCAGTACTTC
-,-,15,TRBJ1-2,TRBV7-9,CASSLETETNYGYTF,TGTGCCAGCAGCTTAGAGACAGAAACTAACTATGGCTACACCTTC
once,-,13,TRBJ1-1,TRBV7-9,CASSPPAGPEAFF,TGTGCCAGCAGCCCCCCGGCGGGGCCTGAAGCTTTCTTT
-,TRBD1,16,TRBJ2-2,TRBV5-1,CASSLITGGYTGELFF,TGCGCCAGCAGCTTGATTACAGGGGGCTACACCGGGGAGCTGTTTTTT
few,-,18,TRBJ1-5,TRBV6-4,CASVYQGQGFIGNQPQHF,TGTGCCAGCGTTTACCAAGGCCAGGGGTTTATTGGCAATCAGCCCCAGCATTTT
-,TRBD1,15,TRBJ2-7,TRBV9,CASSGTGFSSYEQYF,TGTGCCAGCAGCGGGACAGGGTTTAGTTCCTACGAGCAGTACTTC
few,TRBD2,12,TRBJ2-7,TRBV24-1,CATGGGSYEQYF,TGTGCCACCGGGGGGGGGTCCTACGAGCAGTACTTC
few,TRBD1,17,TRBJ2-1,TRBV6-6,CAGLTGGLMGVYNEQFF,TGTGCCGGACTGACAGGGGGTCTGATGGGGGTATACAATGAGCAGTTCTTC
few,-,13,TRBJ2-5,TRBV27,CASSSSRGQEQYF,TGTGCCAGCAGTTCCTCCCGGGGTCAGGAGCAGTACTTC
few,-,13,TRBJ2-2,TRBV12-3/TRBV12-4,CAYRGSWTGELFF,TGTGCCTATAGGGGTTCTTGGACCGGGGAGCTGTTTTTT
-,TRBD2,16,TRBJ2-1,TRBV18,CASSLVVAGGQNEQFF,TGTGCCAGCTCCCTAGTTGTAGCGGGGGGTCAAAATGAGCAGTTCTTC
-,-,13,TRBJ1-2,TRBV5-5,CASSLSRLYGYTF,TGTGCCAGCAGCCTGTCCAGGTTATATGGCTACACCTTC
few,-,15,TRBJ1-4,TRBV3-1,CASSQERVTNEKLFF,TGTGCCAGCAGCCAAGAGCGGGTAACTAATGAAAAACTGTTTTTT
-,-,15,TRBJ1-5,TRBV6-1,CASNLSDGGNQPQHF,TGTGCCAGCAACTTATCGGACGGCGGCAATCAGCCCCAGCATTTT
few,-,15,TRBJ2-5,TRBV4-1,CASSQDHGPGETQYF,TGCGCCAGCAGCCAAGATCACGGGCCAGGAGAGACCCAGTACTTC
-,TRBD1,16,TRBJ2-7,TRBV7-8,CASSWDRDRVLDEQYF,TGTGCCAGCAGCTGGGACCGGGACAGGGTTCTCGACGAGCAGTACTTC
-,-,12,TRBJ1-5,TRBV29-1,CSVSASNQPQHF,TGCAGCGTTTCGGCAAGCAATCAGCCCCAGCATTTT
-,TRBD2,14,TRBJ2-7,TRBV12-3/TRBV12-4,CASSFAPGGYEQYF,TGTGCCAGCAGTTTCGCCCCGGGGGGGTACGAGCAGTACTTC
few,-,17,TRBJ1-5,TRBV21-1,CASSKGQGWSGNQPQHF,TGTGCCAGCAGCAAGGGTCAGGGATGGAGTGGCAATCAGCCCCAGCATTTT
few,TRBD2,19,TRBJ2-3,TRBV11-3,CASSLGASGGSPHTDTQYF,TGTGCCAGCAGCTTAGGGGCTAGCGGGGGGTCTCCCCACACAGATACGCAGTATTTT
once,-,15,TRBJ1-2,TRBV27,CASSPAGRSYYGYTF,TGTGCCAGCAGTCCTGCCGGACGAAGCTACTATGGCTACACCTTC
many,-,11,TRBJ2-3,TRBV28,CASSLGSPKYF,TGTGCCAGCAGTTTGGGCAGCCCAAAGTATTTT